This T cell receptor (beta chain) derives from a study of CD8 T cells in ankylosing spondylitis. Regarding the study as a whole: There was reportedly significant enrichment of clones that were disease-linked in matched ankylosing spondylitis synovial fluid. Seemingly characteristic of ankylosing spondylitis blood was a TCR beta motif consisting of several highly homologous variants. CD8+ disease-linked clones were present at relatively low frequencies in blood.

By quantitative 5'-RACE with molecular barcodes, the TCR beta libraries were made. MiXCR was run by TCRdb on the 5' RACE reads, yielding one entry per CDR3 protein. Of roughly 230,000 distinct CDR3 sequences listed, 8% to 10% are singletons. Ten or more counts support this clonotype. Its antigen is unknown. The CDR3 spans 12 residues. Per the germline V gene, CDR1 is DFQATT and CDR2 is SNEGSKA (reference sequence). V lost 3 bases and J lost 6, with 9 bases in between. The source is a female donor with ankylosing spondylitis or in good health (not recorded which). The chain combines TRBV20-1 with TRBJ2-1; possibly TRBD2 for D (6 bases). Sequenced material: blood, either unsorted or a sorted T cell fraction (not recorded which). CDR3 sequence (DNA): TGCAGTGCTAGTGTGACTAGCAATGAGCAGTTCTTC. Translated, it gives CSASVTSNEQFF.